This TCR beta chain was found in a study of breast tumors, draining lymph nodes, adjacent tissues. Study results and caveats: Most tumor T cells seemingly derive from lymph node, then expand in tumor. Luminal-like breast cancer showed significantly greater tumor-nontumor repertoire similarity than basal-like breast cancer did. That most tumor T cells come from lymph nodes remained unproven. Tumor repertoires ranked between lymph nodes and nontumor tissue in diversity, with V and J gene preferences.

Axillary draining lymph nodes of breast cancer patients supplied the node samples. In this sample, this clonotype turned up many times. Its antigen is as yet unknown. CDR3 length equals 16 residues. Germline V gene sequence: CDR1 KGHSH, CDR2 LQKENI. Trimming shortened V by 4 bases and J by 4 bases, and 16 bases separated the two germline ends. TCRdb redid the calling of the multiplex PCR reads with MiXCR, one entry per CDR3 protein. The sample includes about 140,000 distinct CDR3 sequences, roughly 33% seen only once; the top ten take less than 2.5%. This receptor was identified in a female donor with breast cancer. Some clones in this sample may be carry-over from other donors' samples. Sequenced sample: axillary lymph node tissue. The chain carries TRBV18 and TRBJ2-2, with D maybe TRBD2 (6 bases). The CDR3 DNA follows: TGTGCCAGCTCACGGAATGGGACTTTACTCACCGGGGAGCTGTTTTTT. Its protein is CASSRNGTLLTGELFF.